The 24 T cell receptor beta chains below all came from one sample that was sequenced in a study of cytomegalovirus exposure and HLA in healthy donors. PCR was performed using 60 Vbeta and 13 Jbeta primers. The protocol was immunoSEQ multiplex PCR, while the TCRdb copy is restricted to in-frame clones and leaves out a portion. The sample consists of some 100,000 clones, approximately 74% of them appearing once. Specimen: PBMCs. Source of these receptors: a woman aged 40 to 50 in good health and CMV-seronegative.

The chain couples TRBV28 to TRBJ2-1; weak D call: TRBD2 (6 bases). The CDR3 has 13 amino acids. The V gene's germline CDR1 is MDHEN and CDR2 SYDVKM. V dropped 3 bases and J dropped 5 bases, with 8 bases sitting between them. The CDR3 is CASSFGGDNEQFF. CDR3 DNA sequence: TGTGCCAGCAGTTTTGGAGGGGACAATGAGCAGTTCTTC.

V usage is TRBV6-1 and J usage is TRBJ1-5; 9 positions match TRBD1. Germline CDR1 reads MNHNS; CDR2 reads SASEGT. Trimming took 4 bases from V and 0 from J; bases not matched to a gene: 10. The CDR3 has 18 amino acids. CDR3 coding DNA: TGTGCCAGCAGTGGTCCGGGACAGGGCTGGATTAGCAATCAGCCCCAGCATTTT. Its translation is CASSGPGQGWISNQPQHF.

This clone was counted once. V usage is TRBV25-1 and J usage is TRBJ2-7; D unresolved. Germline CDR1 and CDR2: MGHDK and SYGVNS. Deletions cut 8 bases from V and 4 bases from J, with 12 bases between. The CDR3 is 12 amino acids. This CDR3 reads CASGLTRYEQYF. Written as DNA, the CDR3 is TGTGCCAGCGGCCTGACACGGTACGAGCAGTACTTC.

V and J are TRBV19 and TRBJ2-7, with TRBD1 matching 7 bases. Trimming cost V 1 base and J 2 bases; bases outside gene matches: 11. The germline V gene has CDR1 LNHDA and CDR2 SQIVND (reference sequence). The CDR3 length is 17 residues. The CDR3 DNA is TGTGCCAGTAGTATAGCGAACAGGGGAAGGTGGACCTACGAGCAGTACTTC. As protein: CASSIANRGRWTYEQYF.

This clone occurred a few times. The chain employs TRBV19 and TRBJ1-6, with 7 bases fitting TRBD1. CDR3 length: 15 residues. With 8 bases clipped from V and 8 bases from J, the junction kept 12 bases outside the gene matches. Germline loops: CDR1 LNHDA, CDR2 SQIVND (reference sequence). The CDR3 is CASAETGTADSPLHF. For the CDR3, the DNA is TGTGCCAGTGCAGAAACCGGGACAGCTGATTCACCCCTCCACTTT.

CDR3 loop: CASSPGLAGEYNEQFF. The CDR3 DNA sequence: TGCGCCAGCAGCCCGGGACTAGCGGGGGAATACAATGAGCAGTTCTTC. This chain joins TRBV5-1 and TRBJ2-1; 14 nucleotides match TRBD2. CDR1 and CDR2 (germline): SGHRS, YFSETQ. Trimming cost V 4 bases and J 4 bases; bases outside gene matches: 4. The CDR3 consists of 16 residues.

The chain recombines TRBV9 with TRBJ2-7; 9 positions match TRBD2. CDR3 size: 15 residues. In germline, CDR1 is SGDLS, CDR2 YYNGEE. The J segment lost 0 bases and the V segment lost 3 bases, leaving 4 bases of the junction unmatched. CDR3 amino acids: CASSGGGDSSYEQYF. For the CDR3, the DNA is TGTGCCAGCAGCGGCGGGGGGGATAGCTCCTACGAGCAGTACTTC. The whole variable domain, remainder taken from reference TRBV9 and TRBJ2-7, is DSGVTQTPKHLITATGQRVTLRCSPRSGDLSVYWYQQSLDQGLQFLIQYYNGEERAKGNILERFSAQQFPDLHSELNLSSLELGDSALYFCASSGGGDSSYEQYFGPGTRLTVT.

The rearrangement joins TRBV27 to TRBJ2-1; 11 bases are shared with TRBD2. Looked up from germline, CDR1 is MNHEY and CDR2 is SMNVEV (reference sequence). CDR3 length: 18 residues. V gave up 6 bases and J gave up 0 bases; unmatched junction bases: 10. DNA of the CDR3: TGTGCCAGCAGCCGATTAGCGGGAGGGTTAAGCTCCTACAATGAGCAGTTCTTC. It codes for CASSRLAGGLSSYNEQFF.

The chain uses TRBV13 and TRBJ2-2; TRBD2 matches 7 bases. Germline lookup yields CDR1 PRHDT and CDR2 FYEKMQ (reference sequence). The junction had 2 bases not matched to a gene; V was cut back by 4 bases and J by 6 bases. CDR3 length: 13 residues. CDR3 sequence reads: CASSSGLAGELFF. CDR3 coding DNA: TGTGCCAGCAGCTCCGGACTAGCCGGGGAGCTGTTTTTT. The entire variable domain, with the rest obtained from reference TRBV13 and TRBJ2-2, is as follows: AAGVIQSPRHLIKEKRETATLKCYPIPRHDTVYWYQQGPGQDPQFLISFYEKMQSDKGSIPDRFSAQQFSDYHSELNMSSLELGDSALYFCASSSGLAGELFFGEGSRLTVL.

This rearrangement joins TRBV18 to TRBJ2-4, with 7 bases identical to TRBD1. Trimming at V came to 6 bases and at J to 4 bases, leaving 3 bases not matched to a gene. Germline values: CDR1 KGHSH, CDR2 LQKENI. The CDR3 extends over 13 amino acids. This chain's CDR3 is CASSSGGKNIQYF. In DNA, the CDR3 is TGTGCCAGCTCCTCAGGGGGAAAAAACATTCAGTACTTC.

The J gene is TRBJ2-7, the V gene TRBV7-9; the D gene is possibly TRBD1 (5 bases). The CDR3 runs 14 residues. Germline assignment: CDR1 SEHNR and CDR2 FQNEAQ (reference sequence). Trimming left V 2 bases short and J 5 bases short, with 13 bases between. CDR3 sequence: CASSLFPDINEQYF. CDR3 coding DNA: TGTGCCAGCAGCTTATTCCCGGACATCAACGAGCAGTACTTC. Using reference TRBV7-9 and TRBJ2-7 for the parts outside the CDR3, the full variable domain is DTGVSQNPRHKITKRGQNVTFRCDPISEHNRLYWYRQTLGQGPEFLTYFQNEAQLEKSRLLSDRFSAERPKGSFSTLEIQRTEQGDSAMYLCASSLFPDINEQYFGPGTRLTVT.

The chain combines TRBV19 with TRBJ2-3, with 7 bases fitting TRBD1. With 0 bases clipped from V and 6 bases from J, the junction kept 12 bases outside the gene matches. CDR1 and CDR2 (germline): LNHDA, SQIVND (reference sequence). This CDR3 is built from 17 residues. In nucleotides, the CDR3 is TGTGCCAGTAGTATAGAACCGCGGCAGGGGGTATGGGATACGCAGTATTTT. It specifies CASSIEPRQGVWDTQYF.

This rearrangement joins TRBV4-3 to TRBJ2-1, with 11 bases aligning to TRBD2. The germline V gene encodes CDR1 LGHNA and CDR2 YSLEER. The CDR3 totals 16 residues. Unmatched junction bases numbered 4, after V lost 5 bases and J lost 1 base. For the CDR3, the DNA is TGCGCCAGCAGCAGACTAGCGGGGACTTCCTACAATGAGCAGTTCTTC. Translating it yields CASSRLAGTSYNEQFF.

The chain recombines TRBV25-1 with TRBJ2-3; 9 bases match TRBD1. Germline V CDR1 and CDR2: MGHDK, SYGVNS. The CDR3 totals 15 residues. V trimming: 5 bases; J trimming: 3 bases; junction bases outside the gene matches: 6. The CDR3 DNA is TGTGCCAGCAGTTTGGGGACAGGGAGAACAGATACGCAGTATTTT. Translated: CASSLGTGRTDTQYF.

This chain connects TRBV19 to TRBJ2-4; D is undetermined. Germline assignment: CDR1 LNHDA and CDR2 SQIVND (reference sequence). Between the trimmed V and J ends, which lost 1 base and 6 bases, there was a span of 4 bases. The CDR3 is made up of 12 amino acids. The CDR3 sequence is CASSIGVNIQYF. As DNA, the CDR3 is TGTGCCAGTAGTATAGGCGTAAACATTCAGTACTTC.

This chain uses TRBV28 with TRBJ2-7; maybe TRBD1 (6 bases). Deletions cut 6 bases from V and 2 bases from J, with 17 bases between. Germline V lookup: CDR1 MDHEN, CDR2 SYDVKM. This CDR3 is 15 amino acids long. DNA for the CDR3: TGTGCCAGCAGACCTACAGGGTCCTCTACCTACGAGCAGTACTTC. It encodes CASRPTGSSTYEQYF.

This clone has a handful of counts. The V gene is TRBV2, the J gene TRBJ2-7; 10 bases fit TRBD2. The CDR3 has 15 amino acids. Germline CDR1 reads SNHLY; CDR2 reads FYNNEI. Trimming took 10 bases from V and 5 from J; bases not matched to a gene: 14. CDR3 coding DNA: TGTGCCACCCCGAGGGCGGCTAGCGGGAGCCACGAGCAGTACTTC. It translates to CATPRAASGSHEQYF.

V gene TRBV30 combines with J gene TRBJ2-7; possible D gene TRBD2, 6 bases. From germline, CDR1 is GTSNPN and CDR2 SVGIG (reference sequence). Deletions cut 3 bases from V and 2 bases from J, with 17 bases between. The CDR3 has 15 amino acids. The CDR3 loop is CAWSPLAGNTYEQYF. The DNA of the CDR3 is TGTGCCTGGAGCCCCCTGGCGGGGAATACCTACGAGCAGTACTTC.

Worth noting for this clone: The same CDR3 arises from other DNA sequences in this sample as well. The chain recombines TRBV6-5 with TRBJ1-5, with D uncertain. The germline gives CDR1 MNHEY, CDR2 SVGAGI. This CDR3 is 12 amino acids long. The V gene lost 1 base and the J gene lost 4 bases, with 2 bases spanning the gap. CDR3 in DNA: TGTGCCAGCAGTTACTTAAATCAGCCCCAGCATTTT. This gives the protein CASSYLNQPQHF.

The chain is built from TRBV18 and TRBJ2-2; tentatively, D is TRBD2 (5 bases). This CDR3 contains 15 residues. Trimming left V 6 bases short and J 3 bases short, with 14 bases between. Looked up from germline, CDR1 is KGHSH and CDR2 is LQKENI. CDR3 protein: CASSPRDLDTGELFF. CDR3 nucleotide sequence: TGTGCCAGCTCGCCCCGGGATCTGGACACCGGGGAGCTGTTTTTT.

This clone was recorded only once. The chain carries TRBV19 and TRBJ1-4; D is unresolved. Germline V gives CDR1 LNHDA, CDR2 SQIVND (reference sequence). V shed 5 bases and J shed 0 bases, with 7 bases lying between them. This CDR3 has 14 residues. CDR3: CASSHTATNEKLFF. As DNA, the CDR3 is TGTGCCAGTAGTCACACCGCAACTAATGAAAAACTGTTTTTT.

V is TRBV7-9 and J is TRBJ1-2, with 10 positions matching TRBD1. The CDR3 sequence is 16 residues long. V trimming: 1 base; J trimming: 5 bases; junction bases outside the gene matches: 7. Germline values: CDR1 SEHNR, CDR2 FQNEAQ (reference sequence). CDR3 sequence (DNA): TGTGCCAGCAGCTTAGGGGACAGGGGCTGGACTTATGGCTACACCTTC. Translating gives CASSLGDRGWTYGYTF.

The CDR3: CASSHDRFYGYTF. CDR3 in DNA: TGTGCCAGCAGCCATGACAGGTTCTATGGCTACACCTTC. J is TRBJ1-2 and V is TRBV6-6, with D possibly TRBD1 on 6 matching bases. This CDR3 has 13 amino acids. Trimming took 6 bases from V and 4 from J, leaving 12 bases between them. Germline V gene lookup returns CDR1 MNHNY and CDR2 SVGAGI (reference sequence).

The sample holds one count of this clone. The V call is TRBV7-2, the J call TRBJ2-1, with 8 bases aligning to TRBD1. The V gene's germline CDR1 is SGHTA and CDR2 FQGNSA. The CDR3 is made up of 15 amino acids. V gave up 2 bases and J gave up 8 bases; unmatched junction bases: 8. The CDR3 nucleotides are TGTGCCAGCAGCTTAAACGGACAGGGATTTCATGAGCAGTTCTTC. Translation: CASSLNGQGFHEQFF.